The 18 T cell receptor beta chains below all came from one sample that was sequenced in a study of Tregs in tolerant kidney transplant recipients. No antigen has been identified for these receptors. Measured with immunoSEQ multiplex PCR; TCRdb has only the in-frame clones, and not every one. There are some 11,000 clones in the sample; around nine tenths occur only once, and 4.5% to 7% lies in the top ten. The input for sequencing was Tregs from blood cultured with allogeneic cells, taken before the transplant. Source of these receptors: a human patient who received a combined kidney and bone marrow transplant.

The genes are TRBV9 and TRBJ2-7; 10 nucleotides agree with TRBD1. The V gene's germline CDR1 is SGDLS and CDR2 YYNGEE. The V gene end was trimmed by 3 bases and the J gene end by 3 bases; junction bases not matched to a gene: 3. The length of the CDR3 is 14 residues. CDR3 nucleotide sequence: TGTGCCAGCAGCGCCCGGGACAGGGGCTACGAGCAGTACTTC. Its translation: CASSARDRGYEQYF.

The V and J genes are TRBV30 and TRBJ1-5, with 7 bases that match TRBD1. The V gene's germline CDR1 is GTSNPN and CDR2 SVGIG (reference sequence). The CDR3 is made up of 13 amino acids. V shed 5 bases and J 4 bases; nucleotides not matched to a gene: 5. CDR3 region: CAWSDRVNQPQHF. CDR3 nucleotides: TGTGCCTGGTCCGACAGGGTGAATCAGCCCCAGCATTTT.

The genes are TRBV7-2 and TRBJ2-2; a possible D gene is TRBD1 (6 bases). Trimming cost V 5 bases and J 4 bases, with 17 bases left between them. The CDR3 is 16 residues long. Germline CDR1 SGHTA, CDR2 FQGNSA. For the CDR3, the DNA is TGTGCCAGCAGCACGTACAGGGTAGGGAGCACCGGGGAGCTGTTTTTT. Protein: CASSTYRVGSTGELFF.

This chain links TRBV11-3 with TRBJ2-1, with a tentative D call TRBD1 (6 bases). Germline CDR1 is SGHNT and CDR2 is YENEEA. V lost 2 bases to trimming and J lost 8 bases, with 10 bases between them. The CDR3 length is 13 residues. CDR3 sequence reads: CASSLQGKDEQFF. CDR3 DNA: TGTGCCAGCAGCTTACAGGGGAAGGATGAGCAGTTCTTC.

This chain joins TRBV18 and TRBJ2-3; tentatively, D is TRBD2 (5 bases). Germline V gene data show CDR1 as KGHSH and CDR2 as LQKENI. V was pared by 3 bases and J by 7 bases, with 14 bases between. This CDR3 spans 14 amino acids. CDR3 residues: CASSPQGLSNTQYF. Here the CDR3 DNA reads TGTGCCAGCTCACCCCAAGGACTTTCAAATACGCAGTATTTT. Drawing the rest from reference TRBV18 and TRBJ2-3, the complete variable domain is NAGVMQNPRHLVRRRGQEARLRCSPMKGHSHVYWYRQLPEEGLKFMVYLQKENIIDESGMPKERFSAEFPKEGPSILRIQQVVRGDSAAYFCASSPQGLSNTQYFGPGTRLTVL.

Concerning this clone itself: One end of the junction is discordant with germline, which a read error may explain. The sample contains more than one DNA sequence encoding this CDR3. The rearrangement uses TRBV2 and TRBJ1-5, with TRBD1 as a possible D gene (6 bases). Germline lookup yields CDR1 SNHLY and CDR2 FYNNEI. CDR3 size: 17 residues. CDR3 nucleotide sequence: TGTGCCAGCAGGAGGGTAAGGGGGAGTAGTGGCAACCAGCCCCAGCATTTT. Translated: CASRRVRGSSGNQPQHF.

The chain uses TRBV4-3 and TRBJ2-5, with 7 nucleotides matching TRBD2. The CDR3 is 14 amino acids. V lost 2 bases to trimming and J lost 6 bases; unmatched junction nucleotides: 6. CDR1 and CDR2 (germline): LGHNA, YSLEER. The CDR3 bases are TGCGCCAGCAGCCAAACCCCGGGACTACAGACCCAGTACTTC. Translation gives CASSQTPGLQTQYF.

V is TRBV2 and J is TRBJ1-2; 8 bases align to TRBD1. Germline CDR1 and CDR2: SNHLY and FYNNEI. The CDR3 loop spans 13 amino acids. J gave up 5 bases and V 9 bases, and 8 bases lay outside the gene matches. The CDR3 DNA follows: TGTGCCAGAGGGACAGGTCTACCATATGGCTACACCTTC. It translates to CARGTGLPYGYTF.

This chain connects TRBV4-2 to TRBJ2-1, with D unresolved. CDR3 length equals 15 residues. Between the trimmed V and J ends, which lost 0 bases and 2 bases, there was a span of 8 bases. Germline loops: CDR1 LGHNA, CDR2 YNFKEQ. The CDR3 nucleotides are TGTGCCAGCAGCCAAGATTCTTCTCCCTACAATGAGCAGTTCTTC. Translated: CASSQDSSPYNEQFF.

The V and J genes are TRBV5-1 and TRBJ2-5; weak D call: TRBD2 (6 bases). This CDR3 has 14 amino acids. CDR1 and CDR2 (germline): SGHRS, YFSETQ. V was cut by 3 bases and J by 5 bases, with 14 bases left in between. DNA of the CDR3: TGCGCCAGCAGCTCACCCGGGGGAGCGGAGACCCAGTACTTC. Protein sequence: CASSSPGGAETQYF.

This chain links TRBV2 with TRBJ1-5; D is possibly TRBD1 (5 bases). Germline assignment: CDR1 SNHLY and CDR2 FYNNEI. The CDR3 runs 14 residues. V was cut by 4 bases and J by 7 bases, with 14 bases left in between. The CDR3 loop is CASSVEAGYQPQHF. The CDR3 DNA sequence: TGTGCCAGCAGTGTGGAGGCAGGGTACCAGCCCCAGCATTTT. The full variable domain, in which reference TRBV2 and TRBJ1-5 provide the parts outside the CDR3, is EPEVTQTPSHQVTQMGQEVILRCVPISNHLYFYWYRQILGQKVEFLVSFYNNEISEKSEIFDDQFSVERPDGSNFTLKIRSTKLEDSAMYFCASSVEAGYQPQHFGDGTRLSIL.

Regarding this clone: Other DNA sequences from this sample encode an identical CDR3 as well. V is TRBV7-9 and J is TRBJ1-3; D is unresolved. Germline V gene lookup returns CDR1 SEHNR and CDR2 FQNEAQ (reference sequence). V lost 0 bases and J 2 bases, leaving 14 bases between the germline ends. CDR3 size: 17 residues. This chain's CDR3 is CASSLAGGRAAGNTIYF. DNA for the CDR3: TGTGCCAGCAGCTTAGCGGGAGGCAGAGCAGCTGGAAACACCATATATTTT. The complete variable domain, with remaining parts taken from reference TRBV7-9 and TRBJ1-3, reads DTGVSQNPRHKITKRGQNVTFRCDPISEHNRLYWYRQTLGQGPEFLTYFQNEAQLEKSRLLSDRFSAERPKGSFSTLEIQRTEQGDSAMYLCASSLAGGRAAGNTIYFGEGSWLTVV.

This chain joins TRBV14 and TRBJ1-4, with a weak D call TRBD1 (5 bases). From germline, CDR1 is SGHDN and CDR2 FVKESK. V dropped 4 bases and J dropped 5 bases, with 11 bases sitting between them. This CDR3 has 14 residues. As DNA, the CDR3 is TGTGCCAGCAGCCGGGGGGGAGGAAATGAAAAACTGTTTTTT. It yields the protein CASSRGGGNEKLFF. The full variable domain, rest sourced from reference TRBV14 and TRBJ1-4, is EAGVTQFPSHSVIEKGQTVTLRCDPISGHDNLYWYRRVMGKEIKFLLHFVKESKQDESGMPNNRFLAERTGGTYSTLKVQPAELEDSGVYFCASSRGGGNEKLFFGSGTQLSVL.

In this sample, this clone turned up a few times. The rearrangement joins TRBV10-3 to TRBJ2-3; a possible D gene is TRBD1 (5 bases). Germline V gene lookup returns CDR1 ENHRY and CDR2 SYGVKD. V was clipped by 10 bases and J by 3 bases, with 14 bases between them. This CDR3 is 13 amino acids long. The CDR3: CASTRVWTDTQYF. The DNA of the CDR3 is TGTGCCAGTACCAGGGTGTGGACAGATACGCAGTATTTT.

The rearrangement links TRBV5-1 to TRBJ2-1; the match to TRBD2 covers 7 bases. The CDR3 runs 14 residues. After removal of 3 bases from V and 3 bases from J, the junction contained 3 bases not matched to a gene. Looked up from germline, CDR1 is SGHRS and CDR2 is YFSETQ. The CDR3 region has the DNA TGCGCCAGCAGCTCCGGACTAGGCTACAATGAGCAGTTCTTC. This translates into CASSSGLGYNEQFF. Combining the CDR3 with reference TRBV5-1 and TRBJ2-1 gives the whole variable domain KAGVTQTPRYLIKTRGQQVTLSCSPISGHRSVSWYQQTPGQGLQFLFEYFSETQRNKGNFPGRFSGRQFSNSRSEMNVSTLELGDSALYLCASSSGLGYNEQFFGPGTRLTVL.

The V call is TRBV29-1, the J call TRBJ1-1, with D unclear. The germline CDR1 and CDR2 sequences are SQVTM and ANQGSEA. The length of the CDR3 is 13 residues. V dropped 6 bases and J dropped 2 bases, with 13 bases sitting between them. The CDR3: CSVAVWGNTEAFF. CDR3 nucleotide sequence: TGCAGCGTGGCCGTTTGGGGTAACACTGAAGCTTTCTTT.

The chain recombines TRBV18 with TRBJ2-5; TRBD2 might be the D (5 bases). With 5 bases removed from V and 1 base from J, the gap between germline ends came to 8 bases. The germline V gene encodes CDR1 KGHSH and CDR2 LQKENI. The length of the CDR3 is 13 residues. DNA for the CDR3: TGTGCCAGCTCAGCCGGGGTCCAAGAGACCCAGTACTTC. Residues: CASSAGVQETQYF.

The chain's CDR3 is CASSSPSGIEATQYF. CDR3 sequence (DNA): TGTGCCAGCAGCTCACCTAGCGGGATTGAGGCGACCCAGTACTTC. The gene calls are TRBV7-6 and TRBJ2-5, with 9 bases fitting TRBD2. Germline lookup yields CDR1 SGHVS and CDR2 FNYEAQ. The CDR3 has 15 amino acids. V gave up 4 bases and J gave up 7 bases; unmatched junction bases: 10.